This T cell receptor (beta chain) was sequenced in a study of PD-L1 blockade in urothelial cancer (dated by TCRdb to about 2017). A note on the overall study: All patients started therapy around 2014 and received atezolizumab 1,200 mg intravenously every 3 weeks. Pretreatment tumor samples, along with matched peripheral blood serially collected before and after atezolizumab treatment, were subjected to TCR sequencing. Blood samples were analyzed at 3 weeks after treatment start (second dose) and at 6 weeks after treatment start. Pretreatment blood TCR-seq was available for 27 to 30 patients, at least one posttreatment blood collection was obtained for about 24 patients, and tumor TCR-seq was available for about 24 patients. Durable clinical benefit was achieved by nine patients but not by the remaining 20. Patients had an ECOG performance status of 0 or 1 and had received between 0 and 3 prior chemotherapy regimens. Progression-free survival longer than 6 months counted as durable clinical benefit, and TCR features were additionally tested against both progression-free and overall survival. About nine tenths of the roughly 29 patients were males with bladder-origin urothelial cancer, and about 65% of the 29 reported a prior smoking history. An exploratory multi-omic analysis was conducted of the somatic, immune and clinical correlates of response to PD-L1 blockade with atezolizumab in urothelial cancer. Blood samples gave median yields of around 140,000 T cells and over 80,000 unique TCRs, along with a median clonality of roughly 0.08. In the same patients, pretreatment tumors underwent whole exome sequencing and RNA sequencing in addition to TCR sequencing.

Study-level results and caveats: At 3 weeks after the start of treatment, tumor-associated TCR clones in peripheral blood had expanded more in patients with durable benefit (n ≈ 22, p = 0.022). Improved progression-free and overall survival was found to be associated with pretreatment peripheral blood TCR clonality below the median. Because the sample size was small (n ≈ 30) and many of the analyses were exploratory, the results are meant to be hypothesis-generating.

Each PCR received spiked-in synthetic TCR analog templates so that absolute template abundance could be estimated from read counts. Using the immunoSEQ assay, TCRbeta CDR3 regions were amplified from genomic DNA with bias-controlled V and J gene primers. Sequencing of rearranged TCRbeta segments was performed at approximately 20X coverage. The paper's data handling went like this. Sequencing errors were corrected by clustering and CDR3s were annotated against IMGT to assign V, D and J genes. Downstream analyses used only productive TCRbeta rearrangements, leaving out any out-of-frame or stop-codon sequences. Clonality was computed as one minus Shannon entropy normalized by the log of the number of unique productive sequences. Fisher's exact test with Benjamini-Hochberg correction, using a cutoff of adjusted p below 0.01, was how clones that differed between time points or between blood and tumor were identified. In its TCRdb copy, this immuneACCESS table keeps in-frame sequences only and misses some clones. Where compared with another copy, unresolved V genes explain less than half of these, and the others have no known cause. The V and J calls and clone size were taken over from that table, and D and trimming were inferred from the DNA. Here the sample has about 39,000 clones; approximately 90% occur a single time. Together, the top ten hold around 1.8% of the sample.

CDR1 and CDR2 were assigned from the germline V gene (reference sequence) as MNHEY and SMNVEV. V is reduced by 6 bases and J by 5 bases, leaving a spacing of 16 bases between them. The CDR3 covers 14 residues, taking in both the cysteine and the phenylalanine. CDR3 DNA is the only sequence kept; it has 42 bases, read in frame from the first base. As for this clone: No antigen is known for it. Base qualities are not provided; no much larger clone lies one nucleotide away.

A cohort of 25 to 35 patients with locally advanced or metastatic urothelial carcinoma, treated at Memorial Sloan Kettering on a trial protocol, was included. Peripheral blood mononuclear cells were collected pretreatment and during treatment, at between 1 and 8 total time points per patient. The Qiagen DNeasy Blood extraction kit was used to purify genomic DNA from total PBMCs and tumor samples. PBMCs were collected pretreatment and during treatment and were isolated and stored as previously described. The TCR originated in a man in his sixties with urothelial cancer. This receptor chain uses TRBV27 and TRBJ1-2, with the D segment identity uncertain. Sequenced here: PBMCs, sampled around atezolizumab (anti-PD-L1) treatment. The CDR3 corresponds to CASRERSPAYGYTF. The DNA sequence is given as TGTGCCAGCAGGGAGAGATCCCCGGCGTATGGCTACACCTTC.